This TCR beta chain was sequenced during a study of shared clonotypes between healthy human individuals. CD45RO-negative, CCR7-selected cells formed the naive CD8 fraction, which excluded terminally differentiated effector memory CD45RA+ cells. Source study methods: In the immunoSEQ data, sequences were junction-only and lacked quality scores, so filtering differed. Repertoires were generated with immunoSEQ multiplex PCR, while TCRdb's copy carries only in-frame clones and drops some. The V and J calls and clone size are taken from that table; D and trimming were inferred from the DNA. This table has roughly 1,800,000 clones, about 95% appearing once. This CDR3 is built from 12 residues. CDR1 and CDR2 (germline): SGHVS, FQNEAQ. Trimming took 3 bases from V and 5 from J, leaving 8 bases between them.

This chain connects TRBV7-8 to TRBJ2-7, with no clear D. This receptor was obtained from a man between 18 and 29 years old in good health. Sequencing input: naive CD8+ T cells sorted from blood. This CDR3 is CASSLVGHEQYF. The DNA for the CDR3 is TGTGCCAGCAGCTTGGTCGGTCACGAGCAGTACTTC.